This T cell receptor (beta chain) was observed in a study of T cells after yellow fever vaccination. Study background: Using CD3, CD45RA, CCR7 and CD95, the EM, EMRA, CM and Tscm memory subsets were sorted. General study points: Overall, a small share of clonotypes was seen in both CD4 and CD8 compartments. Subsequent to the booster, the majority of primary-vaccination clones reappeared (roughly 96% CD4, 88% CD8).

TCR cDNA was made by 5'RACE template switching, adding a universal primer site and UMIs. From the 5' RACE reads, TCRdb called clonotypes with MiXCR, one entry per CDR3 protein. The table has approximately 12,000 distinct CDR3 sequences, under 6.5% seen once. This clonotype came up many times. With 2 bases removed from V and 8 bases from J, the gap between germline ends came to 19 bases. Germline V CDR1 and CDR2: SGHTA, FQGNSA. This CDR3 spans 15 amino acids. This TCR came from a young man who received the YFV17D yellow fever vaccine. The chain couples TRBV7-2 to TRBJ2-7; D tentatively fits TRBD1 or TRBD2 (7 bases each). Specimen: PBMCs, either bulk or a sorted T-cell subset (CD4+, CD8+, memory, or dextramer-sorted; not recorded which), collected on the day of the yellow fever booster vaccination. CDR3 protein: CASSLSPGGGDKQYF. The CDR3 region has the DNA TGTGCCAGCAGCTTATCCCCAGGGGGGGGGGACAAGCAGTACTTC. Drawing the rest from reference TRBV7-2 and TRBJ2-7, the complete variable domain is GAGVSQSPSNKVTEKGKDVELRCDPISGHTALYWYRQSLGQGLEFLIYFQGNSAPDKSGLPSDRFSAERTGGSVSTLTIQRTQQEDSAVYLCASSLSPGGGDKQYFGPGTRLTVT.